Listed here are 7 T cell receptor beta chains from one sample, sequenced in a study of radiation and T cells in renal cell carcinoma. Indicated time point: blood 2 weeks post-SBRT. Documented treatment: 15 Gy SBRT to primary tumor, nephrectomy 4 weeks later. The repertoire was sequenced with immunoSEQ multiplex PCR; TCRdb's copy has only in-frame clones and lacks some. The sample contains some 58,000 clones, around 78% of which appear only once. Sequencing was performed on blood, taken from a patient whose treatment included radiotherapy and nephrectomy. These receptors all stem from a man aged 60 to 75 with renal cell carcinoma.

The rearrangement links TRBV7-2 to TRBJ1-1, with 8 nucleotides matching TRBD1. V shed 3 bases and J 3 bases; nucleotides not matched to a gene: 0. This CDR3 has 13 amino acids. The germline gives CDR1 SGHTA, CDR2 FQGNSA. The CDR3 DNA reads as TGTGCCAGCAGCTTGACAGGGGACACTGAAGCTTTCTTT. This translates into CASSLTGDTEAFF. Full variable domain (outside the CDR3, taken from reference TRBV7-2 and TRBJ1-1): GAGVSQSPSNKVTEKGKDVELRCDPISGHTALYWYRQSLGQGLEFLIYFQGNSAPDKSGLPSDRFSAERTGGSVSTLTIQRTQQEDSAVYLCASSLTGDTEAFFGQGTRLTVV.

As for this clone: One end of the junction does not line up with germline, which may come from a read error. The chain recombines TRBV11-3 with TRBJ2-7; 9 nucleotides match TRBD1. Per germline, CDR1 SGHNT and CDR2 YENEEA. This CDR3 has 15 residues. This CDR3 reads CVSSADGTGYYEQYF. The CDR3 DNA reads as TGTGTCAGCAGCGCAGACGGGACAGGGTACTACGAGCAGTACTTC.

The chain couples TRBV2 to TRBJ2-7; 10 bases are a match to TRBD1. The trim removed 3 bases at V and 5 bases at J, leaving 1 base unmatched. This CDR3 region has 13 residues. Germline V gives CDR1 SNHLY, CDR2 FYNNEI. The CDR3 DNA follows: TGTGCCAGCAGTGAGGGGACAGGGGACGAGCAGTACGTC. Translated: CASSEGTGDEQYV.

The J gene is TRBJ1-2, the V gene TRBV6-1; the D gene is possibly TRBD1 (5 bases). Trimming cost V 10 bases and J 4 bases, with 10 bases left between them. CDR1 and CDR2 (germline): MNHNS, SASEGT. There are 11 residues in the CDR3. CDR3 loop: CATSDTYGYTF. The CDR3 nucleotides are TGTGCCACCTCGGACACCTATGGCTACACCTTC.

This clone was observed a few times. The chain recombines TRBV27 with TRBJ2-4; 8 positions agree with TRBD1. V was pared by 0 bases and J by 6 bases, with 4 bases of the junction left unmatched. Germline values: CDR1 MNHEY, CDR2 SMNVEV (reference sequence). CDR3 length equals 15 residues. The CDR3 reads CASSLSTGVGNIQYF. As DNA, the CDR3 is TGTGCCAGCAGTTTATCGACAGGGGTTGGAAACATTCAGTACTTC.

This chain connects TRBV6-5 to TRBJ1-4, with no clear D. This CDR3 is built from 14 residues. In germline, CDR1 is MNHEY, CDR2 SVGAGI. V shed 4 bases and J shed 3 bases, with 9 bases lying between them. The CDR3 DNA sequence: TGTGCCAGCAGTTTTGGGCGGCCTAATGAAAAACTGTTTTTT. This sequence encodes CASSFGRPNEKLFF.

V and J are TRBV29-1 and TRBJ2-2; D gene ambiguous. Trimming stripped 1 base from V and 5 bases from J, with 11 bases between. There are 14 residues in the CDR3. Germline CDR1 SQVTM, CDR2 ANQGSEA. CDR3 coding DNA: TGCAGCGTTGAAGGCGCAGGCGGAACCGGGGAGCTGTTTTTT. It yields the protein CSVEGAGGTGELFF.